One and the same sample provided the 6 T cell receptor beta chains below, sequenced in a study of blood T cell repertoires in COVID-19. The table came from immunoSEQ multiplex PCR; TCRdb's copy has only in-frame clones and leaves some out. The top ten hold about 6.3% of the sample, which has around 200,000 clones, approximately 85% seen once. The source material was PBMCs or T cells enriched from blood (not recorded which). The receptors originated from a man aged 40-49 years who had recovered from COVID-19.

This clone is termed medium-sized. The chain has TRBV29-1 and TRBJ2-3, with 7 bases aligning to TRBD1. Losses at the gene ends were 7 bases for V and 3 bases for J; bases not matched to a gene: 10. Per the germline V gene, CDR1 is SQVTM and CDR2 is ANQGSEA. This CDR3 spans 14 amino acids. DNA for the CDR3: TGCAGCGGTCTCGACAGGGTTTGGACAGATACGCAGTATTTT. This codes for CSGLDRVWTDTQYF.

The rearrangement uses TRBV20-1 and TRBJ2-5; 7 positions match TRBD1. The germline V gene encodes CDR1 DFQATT and CDR2 SNEGSKA (reference sequence). The CDR3 is 12 amino acids. Trimming at V came to 3 bases and at J to 5 bases, leaving 3 bases not matched to a gene. CDR3 amino acids: CSASEQGETQYF. Written as DNA, the CDR3 is TGCAGTGCTAGTGAACAGGGGGAGACCCAGTACTTC.

The chain uses TRBV7-2 and TRBJ1-4, with D possibly TRBD1 on 5 matching bases. The CDR3 contains 15 residues. Germline CDR1 and CDR2: SGHTA and FQGNSA. Trimming left V 1 base short and J 8 bases short, with 14 bases between. The chain's CDR3 is CASSLGGGTSEKLFF. CDR3 DNA sequence: TGTGCCAGCAGCTTAGGGGGAGGGACCTCGGAAAAACTGTTTTTT.

V is TRBV4-2 and J is TRBJ1-1; D is unresolved. CDR1 and CDR2 (germline): LGHNA, YNFKEQ. V lost 0 bases, J lost 8 bases, and 7 bases lay in between. CDR3 length: 12 amino acids. The CDR3 loop is CASSQDNREAFF. CDR3 in DNA: TGTGCCAGCAGCCAAGATAATCGGGAAGCTTTCTTT.

V gene TRBV30 combines with J gene TRBJ2-2; TRBD2 is a possible D gene (5 bases). Germline V gene sequence: CDR1 GTSNPN, CDR2 SVGIG (reference sequence). Trimming removed 4 bases at V and 0 bases at J, with 15 bases between. This CDR3 spans 16 amino acids. The CDR3 DNA sequence: TGTGCCTGGACCCGGCTAGCCGCCTCGAACACCGGGGAGCTGTTTTTT. Protein sequence: CAWTRLAASNTGELFF.

The rearrangement uses TRBV14 and TRBJ2-5, with D maybe TRBD2 (7 bases). Germline CDR1 and CDR2: SGHDN and FVKESK. Trimming left V 0 bases short and J 7 bases short, with 18 bases between. This CDR3 is 16 amino acids long. The CDR3 DNA sequence: TGTGCCAGCAGCCAAGACGGGGGGACACAACGTGGGACCCAGTACTTC. Its translation is CASSQDGGTQRGTQYF.